These T cell receptor beta chains were read from a single sample in a study of blood T cell repertoires in COVID-19. The table came from immunoSEQ multiplex PCR; TCRdb's copy has only in-frame clones and leaves some out. The sample comprises over 100,000 clones, nearly 85% of which are singletons, and 6.6% rests with the top ten. The sequenced material came from peripheral blood. Every receptor here comes from a woman aged 50 to 65 with acute or convalescent COVID-19. CDR3s include the opening cysteine and the closing phenylalanine or tryptophan. D genes are given only for firm matches. Rows may omit the clone size; those that give it use once, few, many or a size class.

j_call d_call clone_size v_call cdr3_aa cdr3_nt
TRBJ2-5 . . TRBV5-1 CASSLNLQETQYF TGCGCCAGCAGCTTAAACCTTCAGGAGACCCAGTACTTC
TRBJ1-2 . . TRBV30 CAWVQGTFSHGYTF TGTGCCTGGGTACAGGGAACCTTTTCCCATGGCTACACCTTC
TRBJ2-1 . . TRBV5-1 CASSFDSPGQFF TGCGCCAGCAGCTTCGACTCCCCGGGGCAGTTCTTC
TRBJ2-7 TRBD1 . TRBV4-1 CASSQASRGLGYEQYF TGCGCCAGCAGCCAAGCTAGCAGGGGGCTAGGGTACGAGCAGTACTTC
TRBJ2-1 TRBD1 . TRBV7-2 CASSLSPGTGGYNEQFF TGTGCCAGCAGCTTATCCCCCGGGACAGGGGGTTACAATGAGCAGTTCTTC
TRBJ2-3 . . TRBV19 CASSIVKQATDTQYF TGTGCCAGTAGTATAGTGAAACAGGCTACAGATACGCAGTATTTT
TRBJ2-7 . . TRBV11-2 CASSATSSLYGQYF TGTGCCAGCAGCGCCACTAGCAGCCTTTATGGGCAGTACTTC
TRBJ2-7 TRBD1 once TRBV3-1/TRBV3-2 CASSRTGSYEQYF TGTGCCAGCAGTAGGACAGGCTCCTACGAGCAGTACTTC
TRBJ1-1 TRBD1 few TRBV10-3 CATNPREGGRTEAFF TGTGCCACCAACCCTCGAGAAGGGGGCAGGACTGAAGCTTTCTTT
TRBJ2-1 . . TRBV9 CASSVGGGSYNEQFF TGTGCCAGCAGCGTAGGGGGAGGTTCCTACAATGAGCAGTTCTTC
TRBJ1-5 TRBD1 few TRBV9 CASSVGTGGNQPQHF TGTGCCAGCAGCGTAGGGACAGGGGGCAATCAGCCCCAGCATTTT
TRBJ1-5 . . TRBV12-3/TRBV12-4 CASSTPHNQPQHF TGTGCCAGCAGTACTCCGCACAATCAGCCCCAGCATTTT
TRBJ1-2 TRBD1 . TRBV5-4 CASSLTGDYGYTF TGTGCCAGCAGCTTAACAGGGGACTATGGCTACACCTTC
TRBJ1-1 . . TRBV10-3 CAISAGGSGTEAFF TGTGCCATCAGCGCCGGGGGAAGCGGCACTGAAGCTTTCTTT
TRBJ1-3 . . TRBV25-1 CASSRDSSGNTIYF TGTGCCAGCAGTCGGGACTCCTCTGGAAACACCATATATTTT
TRBJ1-1 . once TRBV18 CASSRNENTEAFF TGTGCCAGCTCGCGAAATGAGAACACTGAAGCTTTCTTT
TRBJ2-3 . once TRBV7-3 CASSRGDQDTQYF TGTGCCAGCAGCCGCGGGGACCAAGATACGCAGTATTTT
TRBJ1-1 TRBD1 . TRBV18 CASSQNKGQPNTEAFF TGTGCCAGCTCCCAGAACAAGGGACAGCCGAACACTGAAGCTTTCTTT
TRBJ1-4 TRBD1 . TRBV25-1 CASSEKTGREKLFF TGTGCCAGCAGTGAAAAGACAGGGCGTGAAAAACTGTTTTTT
TRBJ2-7 . . TRBV18 CASSPGGRPYEQYF TGTGCCAGCTCACCAGGCGGCAGACCCTACGAGCAGTACTTC
TRBJ2-5 . . TRBV5-4 CASSPRAAVSWETQYF TGTGCCAGCAGCCCGAGGGCAGCGGTATCTTGGGAGACCCAGTACTTC
TRBJ1-1 TRBD1 . TRBV11-1 CASSLIGQGTEAFF TGTGCCAGCAGCTTAATCGGACAGGGCACTGAAGCTTTCTTT
TRBJ1-5 . . TRBV19 CASSILTGSRNQPQHF TGTGCCAGTAGTATACTGACGGGATCTCGCAATCAGCCCCAGCATTTT
TRBJ1-4 . medium-sized TRBV28 CASSPPGDNEKLFF TGTGCCAGCAGCCCTCCAGGGGATAATGAAAAACTGTTTTTT
TRBJ2-3 TRBD1 . TRBV5-1 CASSFNTGTGRTDTQYF TGCGCCAGCAGCTTCAATACCGGGACAGGACGCACAGATACGCAGTATTTT
TRBJ1-5 . . TRBV19 CASSSGEWGKPQHF TGTGCCAGTAGTAGCGGGGAATGGGGAAAGCCCCAGCATTTT
TRBJ2-6 . . TRBV24-1 CATAVGKSSGANVLTF TGTGCCACGGCCGTTGGTAAAAGCTCTGGGGCCAACGTCCTGACTTTC
TRBJ1-2 TRBD1 . TRBV19 CASSILGQLIYGYTF TGTGCCAGTAGTATATTGGGACAGCTGATCTATGGCTACACCTTC
TRBJ2-1 . . TRBV5-1 CASKRGTLGESYNEQFF TGCGCCAGCAAAAGGGGGACCCTAGGGGAAAGCTACAATGAGCAGTTCTTC
TRBJ2-7 . . TRBV24-1 CATSGQGSYEQYF TGTGCCACCAGTGGGCAGGGTTCGTACGAGCAGTACTTC
TRBJ1-5 . . TRBV24-1 CATSDLPPQRVGNQPQHF TGTGCCACCAGTGATTTGCCCCCCCAGAGGGTTGGCAATCAGCCCCAGCATTTT
TRBJ1-4 TRBD1 . TRBV28 CASSPGGPSHEKLFF TGTGCCAGCAGTCCAGGGGGCCCTTCTCATGAAAAACTGTTTTTT
TRBJ1-6 . . TRBV7-3 CASSLNSPGAGGSPLHF TGTGCCAGCAGCTTAAATTCACCGGGGGCGGGAGGTTCACCCCTCCACTTT
TRBJ1-4 . once TRBV4-2 CASSQMLRGGEKLFF TGTGCCAGCAGCCAGATGCTCAGGGGAGGGGAAAAACTGTTTTTT
TRBJ1-2 TRBD1 . TRBV7-3 CASSDGQDYGYTF TGTGCCAGCAGCGACGGACAGGACTATGGCTACACCTTC
TRBJ2-1 . . TRBV9 CASSVAASSYNEQFF TGTGCCAGCAGCGTAGCCGCCAGCTCCTACAATGAGCAGTTCTTC
TRBJ1-3 TRBD1 . TRBV7-8 CASSSRPGQGHSGNTIYF TGTGCCAGCAGTTCGAGGCCGGGACAGGGGCACTCTGGAAACACCATATATTTT
TRBJ1-5 . few TRBV5-1 CASSLGPLYSNQPQHF TGCGCCAGCAGCTTGGGGCCGCTTTATAGCAATCAGCCCCAGCATTTT
TRBJ1-1 TRBD1 . TRBV5-1 CASSSPGGVPEAFF TGCGCCAGCAGCTCCCCAGGGGGCGTCCCTGAAGCTTTCTTT
TRBJ2-2 . . TRBV6-5 CASSYGGNTGELFF TGTGCCAGCAGTTACGGAGGGAACACCGGGGAGCTGTTTTTT
TRBJ1-1 TRBD1 . TRBV2 CASSRLGGGIAEAFF TGTGCCAGCAGCCGTTTAGGAGGGGGCATCGCTGAAGCTTTCTTT
TRBJ1-5 TRBD1 once TRBV28 CASSLQGGPAQHF TGTGCCAGCAGTCTTCAGGGGGGTCCGGCCCAGCATTTT
TRBJ1-2 . . TRBV14 CASSFLRVSTYGYTF TGTGCCAGCAGCTTCCTGAGGGTCAGCACCTATGGCTACACCTTC